The T cell receptor (beta chain) under discussion was sequenced for a study of blood T cell repertoires in COVID-19. Individuals aged roughly 18 to 100 years were recruited from around 22 US areas. During the 2 weeks before they entered the study, exposed participants had met someone with a PCR-confirmed or clinician-diagnosed COVID-19 case. Assay used: immunoSEQ multiplex PCR; TCRdb lists only in-frame clones, some missing. Found here are 200,000 to 250,000 clones, about 80% of them singletons; the top ten hold 4.5% to 5%. The clonotype originates from a woman between 50 and 59 years old who had been exposed to COVID-19. Input material: PBMCs or T cells enriched from blood (not recorded which).

The CDR3 nucleotides are TGCGCCAGCAGCACGACAGGGAATGAAAAACTGTTTTTT. Its protein product is CASSTTGNEKLFF. This rearrangement joins TRBV5-1 to TRBJ1-4, with 7 bases fitting TRBD1. Germline CDR1 SGHRS, CDR2 YFSETQ. V lost 4 bases, J lost 5 bases, and 2 bases stayed unmatched. CDR3 length: 13 residues.